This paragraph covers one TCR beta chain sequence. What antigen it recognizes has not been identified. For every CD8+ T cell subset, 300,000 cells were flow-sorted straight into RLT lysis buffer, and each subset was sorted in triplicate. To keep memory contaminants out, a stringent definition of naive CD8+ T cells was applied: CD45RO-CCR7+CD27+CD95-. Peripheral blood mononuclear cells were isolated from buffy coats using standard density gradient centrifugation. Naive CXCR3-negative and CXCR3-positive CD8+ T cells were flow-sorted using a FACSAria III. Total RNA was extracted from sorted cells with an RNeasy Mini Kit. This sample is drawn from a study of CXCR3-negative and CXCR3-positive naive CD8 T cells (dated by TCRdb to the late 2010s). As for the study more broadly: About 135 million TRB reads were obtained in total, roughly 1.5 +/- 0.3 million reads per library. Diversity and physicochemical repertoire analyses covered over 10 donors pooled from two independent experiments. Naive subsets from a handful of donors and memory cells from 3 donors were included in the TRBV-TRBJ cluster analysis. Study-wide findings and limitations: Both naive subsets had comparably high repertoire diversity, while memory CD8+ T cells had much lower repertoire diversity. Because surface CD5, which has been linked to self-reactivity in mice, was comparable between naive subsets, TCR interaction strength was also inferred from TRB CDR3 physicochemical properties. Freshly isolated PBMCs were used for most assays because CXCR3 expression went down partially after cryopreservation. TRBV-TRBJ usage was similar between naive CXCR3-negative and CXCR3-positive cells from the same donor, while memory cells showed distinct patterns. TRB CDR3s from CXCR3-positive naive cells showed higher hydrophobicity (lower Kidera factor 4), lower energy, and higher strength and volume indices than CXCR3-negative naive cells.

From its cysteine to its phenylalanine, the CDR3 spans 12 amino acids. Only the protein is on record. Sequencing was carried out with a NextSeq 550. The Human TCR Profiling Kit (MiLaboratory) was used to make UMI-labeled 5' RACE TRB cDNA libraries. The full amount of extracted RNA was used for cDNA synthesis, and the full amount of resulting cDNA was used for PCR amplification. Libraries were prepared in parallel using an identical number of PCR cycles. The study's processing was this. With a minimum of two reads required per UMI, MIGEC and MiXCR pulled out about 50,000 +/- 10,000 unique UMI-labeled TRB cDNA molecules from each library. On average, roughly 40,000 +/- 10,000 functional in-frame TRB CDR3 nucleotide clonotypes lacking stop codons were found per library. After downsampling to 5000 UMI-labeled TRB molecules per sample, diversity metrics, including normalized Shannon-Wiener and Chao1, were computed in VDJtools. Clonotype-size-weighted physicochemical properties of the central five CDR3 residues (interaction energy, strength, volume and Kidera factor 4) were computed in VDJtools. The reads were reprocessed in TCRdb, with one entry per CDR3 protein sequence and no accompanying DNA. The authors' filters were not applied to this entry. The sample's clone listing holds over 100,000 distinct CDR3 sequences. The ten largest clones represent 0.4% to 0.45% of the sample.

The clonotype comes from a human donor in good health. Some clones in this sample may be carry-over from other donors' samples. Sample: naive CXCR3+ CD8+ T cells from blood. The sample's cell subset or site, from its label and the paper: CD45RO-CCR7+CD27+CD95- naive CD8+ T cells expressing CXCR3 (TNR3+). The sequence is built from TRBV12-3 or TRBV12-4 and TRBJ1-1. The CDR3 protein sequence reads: CASRENGPEAFF.